This T cell receptor beta chain was found in a study of blood T cell repertoires in COVID-19. On the study more broadly: Samples came from the United States, Italy and Spain, spanning acute and convalescent COVID-19. T cells, B-cell-depleted T cells, or PBMCs supplied cDNA or gDNA.

The CDR3 has 16 amino acids. CDR1 is SGHTA and CDR2 is FQGNSA in the germline V gene. With 5 bases removed from V and 4 bases from J, the gap between germline ends came to 18 bases. Of note for this clone: Other DNA sequences in the same sample also yield this CDR3.

In the study's own analysis: Counts of nucleated cells, estimated from reference gene primer amplification, were obtained. Generated by immunoSEQ multiplex PCR, the TCRdb table keeps only in-frame clones and is missing some. That table furnishes V, J and clone size, whereas the DNA furnished D and trimming. The profile shows about 140,000 clones, under 90% of them singletons. The specimen was peripheral blood. The chain recombines TRBV7-2 with TRBJ1-3; tentative D call: TRBD1 (5 bases). The sequence came from a human donor in a cohort sampled during active COVID-19. CDR3 bases: TGTGCCAGCAGCCCAACGCAGGGTCTCTCCGGAAACACCATATATTTT. Its protein product is CASSPTQGLSGNTIYF.